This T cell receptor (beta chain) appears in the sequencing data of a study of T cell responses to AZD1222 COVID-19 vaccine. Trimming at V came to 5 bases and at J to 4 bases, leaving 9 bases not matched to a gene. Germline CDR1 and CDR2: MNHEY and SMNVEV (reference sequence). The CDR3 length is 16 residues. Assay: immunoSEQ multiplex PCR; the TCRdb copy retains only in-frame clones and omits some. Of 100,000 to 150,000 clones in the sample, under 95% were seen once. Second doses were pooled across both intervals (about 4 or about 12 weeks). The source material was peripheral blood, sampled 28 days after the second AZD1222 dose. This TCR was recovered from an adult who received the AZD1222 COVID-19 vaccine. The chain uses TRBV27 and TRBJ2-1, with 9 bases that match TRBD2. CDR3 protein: CASSAPRLAVYNEQFF. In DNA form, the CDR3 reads TGTGCCAGCAGTGCGCCACGACTAGCGGTTTACAATGAGCAGTTCTTC.